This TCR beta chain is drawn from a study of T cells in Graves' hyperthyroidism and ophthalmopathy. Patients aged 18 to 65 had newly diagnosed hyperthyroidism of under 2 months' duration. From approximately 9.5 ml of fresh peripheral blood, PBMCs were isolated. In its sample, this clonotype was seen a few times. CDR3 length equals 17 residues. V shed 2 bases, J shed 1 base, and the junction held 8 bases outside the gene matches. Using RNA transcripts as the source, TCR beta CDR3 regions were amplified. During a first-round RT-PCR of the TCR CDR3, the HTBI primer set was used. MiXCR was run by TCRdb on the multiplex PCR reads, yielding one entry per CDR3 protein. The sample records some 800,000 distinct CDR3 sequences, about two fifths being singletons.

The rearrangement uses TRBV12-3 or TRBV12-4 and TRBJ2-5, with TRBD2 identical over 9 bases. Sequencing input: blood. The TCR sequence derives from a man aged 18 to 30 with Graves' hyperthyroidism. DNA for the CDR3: TGTGCCAGCAGTTTAAGGCACGCGGGAGGGCCCCAAGAGACCCAGTACTTC. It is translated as CASSLRHAGGPQETQYF.